These T cell receptor beta chains were read from a single sample in a study of read filtering for tumor transcriptome and immune sequencing. TCRdb redid the calling of the reads with MiXCR, one entry per CDR3 protein. The top ten hold around 10% of the sample, which has tens of thousands of distinct CDR3 sequences, under 25% seen once. Sequences were obtained from a population of CD138-negative cells sorted from bone marrow. The receptors originated from a donor at least 40 years old with multiple myeloma. The CDR3 runs from the conserved cysteine through the conserved F or W. D genes are given only for firm matches. Size is omitted from some rows. Given values are once, few, many or a class for expanded clones.

NA | NA | TRBJ2-5 | TRBV4-2 | TGTGCCGGCAGCCGAGCTACTAGGGAGACCCAGTACTTC | CAGSRATRETQYF
NA | many | TRBJ2-2 | TRBV7-8 | TGTGCCAGCAGCGCCGAAAACACCGGGGAGCTGTTTTTT | CASSAENTGELFF
TRBD1 | many | TRBJ2-7 | TRBV5-1 | TGCGCCAGCGCCGGGACAGGTAACTCCTACGAGCAGTACTTC | CASAGTGNSYEQYF
NA | many | TRBJ2-5 | TRBV20-1 | TGCAGTGTACCTAGGCAGACCCAGTACTTC | CSVPRQTQYF
NA | many | TRBJ2-1 | TRBV5-4 | TGTGCCAGCAGCTTAGATCATGAGCAGTTCTTC | CASSLDHEQFF
TRBD1 | many | TRBJ2-7 | TRBV27 | TGTGCCAGCGCCCCAGGGGGCCCCTACTACGAGCAGTACTTC | CASAPGGPYYEQYF
TRBD1 | few | TRBJ2-1 | TRBV7-9 | TGTGCCAGCAGCTTGACGGGACAGGGTTGCTACTTC | CASSLTGQGCYF
NA | NA | TRBJ2-7 | TRBV28 | TGTGCCAGCATACCAAATGGGCAGGTTGGAGAGCAGTACTTC | CASIPNGQVGEQYF
NA | NA | TRBJ2-7 | TRBV11-2 | TGTGCCAGCAGCTTAGAGGGCGCGTATACCTACGAGCAGTACTTC | CASSLEGAYTYEQYF
TRBD2 | many | TRBJ2-1 | TRBV28 | TGTGCCAGCAGTATTCTCGGCGGGGGGCACGAACAGTTCTTC | CASSILGGGHEQFF
NA | many | TRBJ2-7 | TRBV10-3 | TGTGCCATCAGTGAAGTGGGGGCTCGCCCCTACGAGCAGTACTTC | CAISEVGARPYEQYF
TRBD1 | NA | TRBJ2-1 | TRBV3-1 | TGTGCCAGCAGCCGCTGGGACAGGGAAAACAATGAGCAGTTCTTC | CASSRWDRENNEQFF
TRBD1 | many | TRBJ2-2 | TRBV12-3/TRBV12-4 | TGTGCCAGCAGACGGACAGGACGCACCGGGGAGCTGTTTTTT | CASRRTGRTGELFF
NA | many | TRBJ1-1 | TRBV2 | TGTGCCAGCAGTGGGGTTGAGGGTTCACGAGCTTTCTTT | CASSGVEGSRAFF